Listed here are 27 T cell receptor beta chains from one sample, sequenced in a study of beta chain features in type 1 diabetes. Sequencing targeted expressed TCRB transcripts, as all isolated RNA had been reverse transcribed. Some clones are missing from TCRdb's copy, which holds only in-frame ones; the method was immunoSEQ multiplex PCR. The repertoire holds about 900,000 clones, with roughly 17% as singletons. Sequenced input: naive CD4+ T cells from blood. The receptors here all came from a woman between 18 and 29 years old in good health.

The rearrangement joins TRBV27 to TRBJ2-2, with D perhaps being TRBD1 or TRBD2 (5 bases each). Germline V gene lookup returns CDR1 MNHEY and CDR2 SMNVEV (reference sequence). CDR3 length: 14 residues. The ends were cut back, 4 bases at V and 4 bases at J, with 10 bases in the middle. CDR3 DNA: TGTGCCAGCAGTTATCGGGGCAGCACCGGGGAGCTGTTTTTT. Its protein is CASSYRGSTGELFF.

J is TRBJ2-3 and V is TRBV20-1; D is ambiguous. The CDR3 contains 10 residues. The ends were cut back, 5 bases at V and 5 bases at J, with 5 bases in the middle. CDR1 and CDR2 (germline): DFQATT, SNEGSKA (reference sequence). The CDR3 nucleotides are TGCAGTGCTTCGGAAGATACGCAGTATTTT. Translation gives CSASEDTQYF.

This clone was counted between two and nine times. The genes are TRBV11-3 and TRBJ1-2, with D perhaps matching TRBD1 (6 bases). V lost 5 bases, J lost 8 bases, and 15 bases lay in between. The CDR3 covers 13 residues. Germline-derived CDR1 and CDR2 are SGHNT and YENEEA. CDR3 coding DNA: TGTGCCAGCAGCACAGAACAGGGTGCCGGCTACACCTTC. As protein: CASSTEQGAGYTF.

The chain uses TRBV9 and TRBJ1-5; unclear D gene. V was clipped by 1 base and J by 5 bases, with 7 bases between them. Germline V gives CDR1 SGDLS, CDR2 YYNGEE. The CDR3 totals 13 residues. CDR3 sequence reads: CASSVSPYQPQHF. In DNA form, the CDR3 reads TGTGCCAGCAGCGTAAGCCCCTATCAGCCCCAGCATTTT.

The chain combines TRBV28 with TRBJ2-6; 8 positions match TRBD1. Losses at the gene ends were 5 bases for V and 2 bases for J; bases not matched to a gene: 11. In germline, CDR1 is MDHEN, CDR2 SYDVKM. CDR3 length: 18 residues. The CDR3 region is CASSLIGQGFPGANVLTF. CDR3 nucleotide sequence: TGTGCCAGCAGTCTCATCGGACAGGGCTTCCCTGGGGCCAACGTCCTGACTTTC.

Only a few counts were recorded for this clone. V gene TRBV28 combines with J gene TRBJ2-7, with unresolved D. The CDR3 sequence is 12 residues long. CDR1 MDHEN and CDR2 SYDVKM come from the germline V gene. V lost 2 bases and J 6 bases, leaving 8 bases between the germline ends. The DNA of the CDR3 is TGTGCCAGCAGTTTAGATCCGGGCGAGCAGTACTTC. As protein: CASSLDPGEQYF.

This clone has a handful of counts. The rearrangement joins TRBV28 to TRBJ2-2; D uncertain. The CDR3 has 13 amino acids. Germline CDR1 MDHEN, CDR2 SYDVKM. The V end lost 8 bases, the J end lost 1 base, and 8 bases lay between the germline ends. CDR3 DNA: TGTGCCAGCCAATGGGTGAACACCGGGGAGCTGTTTTTT. Translation gives CASQWVNTGELFF. Full variable domain (rest looked up from reference TRBV28 and TRBJ2-2): DVKVTQSSRYLVKRTGEKVFLECVQDMDHENMFWYRQDPGLGLRLIYFSYDVKMKEKGDIPEGYSVSREKKERFSLILESASTNQTSMYLCASQWVNTGELFFGEGSRLTVL.

The V call is TRBV5-4, the J call TRBJ1-2; unclear D gene. This CDR3 has 14 residues. V was shortened by 1 base and J by 5 bases, with 12 bases between the two germline ends. CDR1 is SGHNT and CDR2 is YYREEE in the germline V gene (reference sequence). The CDR3 spells CASSLSELRYGYTF. The CDR3 nucleotides read TGTGCCAGCAGCTTGTCCGAGTTGCGGTATGGCTACACCTTC.

This clone was seen more than once but under ten times. This chain's CDR3 is CASSLLQGTTGELFF. The CDR3 region has the DNA TGTGCCAGCAGTTTACTTCAGGGCACCACCGGGGAGCTGTTTTTT. The chain combines TRBV27 with TRBJ2-2, with D maybe TRBD1 (5 bases). Germline CDR1 reads MNHEY; CDR2 reads SMNVEV (reference sequence). The V gene lost 2 bases and the J gene lost 4 bases, with 11 bases spanning the gap. The CDR3 has 15 residues.

This clone was seen a few times. The CDR3 here is CASSSASRRVDTQYF. CDR3 DNA: TGTGCCAGCAGTTCTGCTAGTCGGCGGGTAGATACGCAGTATTTT. The chain carries TRBV28 and TRBJ2-3; tentative D call: TRBD2 (5 bases). Trimming cost V 4 bases and J 5 bases, with 16 bases left between them. Per the germline V gene, CDR1 is MDHEN and CDR2 is SYDVKM. This CDR3 spans 15 amino acids.

The sample holds a few counts of this clone. The chain is built from TRBV18 and TRBJ2-6; a possible D gene is TRBD1 (5 bases). Looked up from germline, CDR1 is KGHSH and CDR2 is LQKENI. V lost 3 bases and J lost 3, with 9 bases in between. This CDR3 has 15 amino acids. Here the CDR3 reads CASSPTEVGANVLTF. The CDR3 DNA reads TGTGCCAGCTCACCGACAGAGGTTGGGGCCAACGTCCTGACTTTC.

The rearrangement uses TRBV5-6 and TRBJ2-7; D gene unclear. V gave up 3 bases and J gave up 0 bases, with 7 bases separating them. Germline V gene lookup returns CDR1 SGHDT and CDR2 YYEEEE. There are 13 residues in the CDR3. CDR3 sequence (DNA): TGTGCCAGCAGCTCCTCAGACTCCTACGAGCAGTACTTC. It specifies CASSSSDSYEQYF.

There are a few counts of this clone. This sequence joins TRBV21-1 and TRBJ1-1. TRBV21-1 is labeled a pseudogene. There are 12 residues in the CDR3. CDR3: CATLGLNTEAFF. As DNA, the CDR3 is TGTGCCACTCTGGGACTGAACACTGAAGCTTTCTTT.

The J gene is TRBJ1-1, the V gene TRBV11-1; D is possibly TRBD1 (5 bases). Germline CDR1 reads SGHAT; CDR2 reads FQDESV (reference sequence). Trimming took 4 bases from V and 6 from J, leaving 18 bases between them. The CDR3 totals 15 residues. The DNA for the CDR3 is TGTGCCAGCAGCTCCTATGGGGGATCTGCGCCTGAAGCTTTCTTT. Translating it yields CASSSYGGSAPEAFF.

The chain employs TRBV7-2 and TRBJ2-5; D may be TRBD2 (6 bases). Per germline, CDR1 SGHTA and CDR2 FQGNSA. Trimming stripped 0 bases from V and 4 bases from J, with 18 bases between. CDR3 size: 17 residues. The CDR3 loop is CASSLAYGGGRRETQYF. The CDR3 nucleotides are TGTGCCAGCAGCTTAGCCTACGGGGGAGGTCGGAGAGAGACCCAGTACTTC.

The J gene is TRBJ2-1, the V gene TRBV28; TRBD2 agrees at 7 bases. This CDR3 spans 19 amino acids. In germline, CDR1 is MDHEN, CDR2 SYDVKM. After removal of 4 bases from V and 1 base from J, the junction contained 16 bases not matched to a gene. The CDR3 sequence: CASSSPLWGGTKSYNEQFF. The CDR3 DNA is TGTGCCAGCAGTTCTCCCCTGTGGGGGGGGACCAAATCCTACAATGAGCAGTTCTTC.

V usage is TRBV5-1 and J usage is TRBJ2-1; TRBD2 matches at 14 bases. The junction had 13 bases not matched to a gene; V was cut back by 4 bases and J by 10 bases. The germline V gene encodes CDR1 SGHRS and CDR2 YFSETQ. CDR3 length: 17 residues. CDR3: CASSLLAGTSGRWEQFF. CDR3 nucleotides: TGCGCCAGCAGCCTGCTTGCCGGGACTAGCGGGAGATGGGAGCAGTTCTTC.

The chain combines TRBV6-6 with TRBJ2-7, with a tentative D call TRBD2 (6 bases). The CDR3 has 15 residues. Germline CDR1 and CDR2: MNHNY and SVGAGI (reference sequence). Trimming shortened V by 7 bases and J by 2 bases, and 18 bases separated the two germline ends. The CDR3 loop reads CASMRGYRGAYEQYF. The CDR3 nucleotides read TGTGCCAGCATGCGGGGCTATCGCGGAGCCTACGAGCAGTACTTC.

The CDR3 reads CASSYWDRGQPQHF. The CDR3, as DNA: TGTGCCAGCAGTTACTGGGACAGGGGGCAGCCCCAGCATTTT. The chain carries TRBV6-6 and TRBJ1-5, with 11 bases that match TRBD1. V lost 1 base and J lost 7; bases outside the gene matches: 0. The CDR3 extends over 14 amino acids. Germline V gives CDR1 MNHNY, CDR2 SVGAGI (reference sequence).

The chain couples TRBV7-9 to TRBJ2-7, with D possibly matching TRBD2 (7 bases). The CDR3 is 15 residues long. Germline CDR1 SEHNR, CDR2 FQNEAQ (reference sequence). Deletions cut 1 base from V and 0 bases from J, with 10 bases between. The CDR3 DNA follows: TGTGCCAGCAGCTTAGAGGGGGGGATCTCCTACGAGCAGTACTTC. Translating it yields CASSLEGGISYEQYF.

The V and J genes are TRBV7-6 and TRBJ2-5; unclear D gene. Germline CDR1 reads SGHVS; CDR2 reads FNYEAQ. The length of the CDR3 is 13 residues. Trimming took 2 bases from V and 2 from J, leaving 6 bases between them. The CDR3 region has the DNA TGTGCCAGCAGCTTAAATCGGCAAGAGACCCAGTACTTC. As protein: CASSLNRQETQYF. The full variable domain, completed using reference TRBV7-6 and TRBJ2-5, is GAGVSQSPRYKVTKRGQDVALRCDPISGHVSLYWYRQALGQGPEFLTYFNYEAQQDKSGLPNDRFSAERPEGSISTLTIQRTEQRDSAMYRCASSLNRQETQYFGPGTRLLVL.

This chain connects TRBV7-8 to TRBJ1-3; weak D call: TRBD1 (5 bases). Trimming removed 3 bases at V and 9 bases at J, with 9 bases between. The CDR3 has 12 residues. Germline loops: CDR1 SGHVS, CDR2 FQNEAQ. CDR3 amino acids: CASSFGTGTIYF. CDR3 DNA: TGTGCCAGCAGCTTCGGGACCGGCACCATATATTTT.

In this sample, this clone turned up a few times. V and J are TRBV27 and TRBJ1-4, with D possibly TRBD1 on 5 matching bases. Trimming removed 3 bases at V and 6 bases at J, with 8 bases between. Germline V CDR1 and CDR2: MNHEY, SMNVEV (reference sequence). The CDR3 sequence is 13 residues long. CDR3 residues: CASSFRAYEKLFF. CDR3 bases: TGTGCCAGCAGTTTCAGGGCCTATGAAAAACTGTTTTTT.

The chain is built from TRBV28 and TRBJ2-7, with 7 bases fitting TRBD2. V shed 7 bases and J 7 bases; nucleotides not matched to a gene: 10. CDR1 and CDR2 from the germline V gene are MDHEN and SYDVKM. The CDR3 has 13 residues. In nucleotides, the CDR3 is TGTGCCAGCAAATTGGGGGGGTTAGAAGAGCAGTACTTC. Its protein is CASKLGGLEEQYF.

This clone has a handful of counts. The chain recombines TRBV4-3 with TRBJ1-1; D unresolved. Trimming took 0 bases from V and 11 from J, leaving 13 bases between them. The CDR3 runs to 13 residues. Germline CDR1 is LGHNA and CDR2 is YSLEER. The CDR3 DNA sequence: TGCGCCAGCAGCCAAGATTGGCGTTCCGTGGCTTTCTTT. Its translation is CASSQDWRSVAFF.

The V and J genes are TRBV5-1 and TRBJ1-1, with D possibly being TRBD1 (5 bases). Deletions cut 2 bases from V and 0 bases from J, with 8 bases between. CDR1 and CDR2 from the germline V gene are SGHRS and YFSETQ. The CDR3 extends over 14 amino acids. CDR3 nucleotides: TGCGCCAGCAGCTTTTGGGGGATGAACACTGAAGCTTTCTTT. Its translation is CASSFWGMNTEAFF.

This clone has only a few counts. The V call is TRBV5-4, the J call TRBJ2-5; 9 nucleotides align to TRBD1. Per germline, CDR1 SGHNT and CDR2 YYREEE (reference sequence). J lost 7 bases, V lost 4 bases, and 8 bases had no gene match. This CDR3 has 14 amino acids. DNA for the CDR3: TGTGCCAGCAGCCAACAGGGGGCGGACGGGACCCAGTACTTC. Translating it yields CASSQQGADGTQYF.